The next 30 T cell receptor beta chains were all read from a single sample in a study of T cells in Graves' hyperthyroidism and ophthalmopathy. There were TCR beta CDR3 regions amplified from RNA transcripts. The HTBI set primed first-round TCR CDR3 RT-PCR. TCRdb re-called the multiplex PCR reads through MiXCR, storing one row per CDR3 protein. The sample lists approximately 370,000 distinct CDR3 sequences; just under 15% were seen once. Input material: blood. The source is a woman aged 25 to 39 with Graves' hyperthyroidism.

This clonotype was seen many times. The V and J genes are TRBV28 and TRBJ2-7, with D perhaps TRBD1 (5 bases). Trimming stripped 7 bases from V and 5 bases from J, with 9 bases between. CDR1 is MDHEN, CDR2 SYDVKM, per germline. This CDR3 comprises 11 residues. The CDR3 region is CASTTRDEQYF. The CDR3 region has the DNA TGTGCCAGCACCACCAGGGACGAGCAGTACTTC.

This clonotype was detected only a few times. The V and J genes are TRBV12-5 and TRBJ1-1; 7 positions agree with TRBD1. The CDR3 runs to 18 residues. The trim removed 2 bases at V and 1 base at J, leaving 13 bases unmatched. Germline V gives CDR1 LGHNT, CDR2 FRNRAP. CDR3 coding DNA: TGTGCTAGTGGTTTGTCCAGAAACCGCCGGGACAGGAACACTGAAGCTTTCTTT. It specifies CASGLSRNRRDRNTEAFF.

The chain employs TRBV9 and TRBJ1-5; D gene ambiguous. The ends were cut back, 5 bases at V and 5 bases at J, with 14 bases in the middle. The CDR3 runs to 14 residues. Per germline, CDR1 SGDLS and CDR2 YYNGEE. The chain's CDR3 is CASRGSSFYQPQHF. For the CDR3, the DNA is TGTGCCAGCAGGGGCTCGTCGTTCTATCAGCCCCAGCATTTT.

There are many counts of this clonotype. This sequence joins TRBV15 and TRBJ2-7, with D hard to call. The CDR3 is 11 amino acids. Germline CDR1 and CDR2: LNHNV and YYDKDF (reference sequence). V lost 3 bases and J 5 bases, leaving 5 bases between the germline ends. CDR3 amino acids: CATSSGNEQYF. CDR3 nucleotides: TGTGCCACCAGCAGTGGCAACGAGCAGTACTTC.

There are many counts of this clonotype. CDR3 coding DNA: TGCAGTGCTAGAGATCGGCTGGGACAGGGCGGCTATGGCTACACCTTC. This encodes CSARDRLGQGGYGYTF. The rearrangement joins TRBV20-1 to TRBJ1-2, with 9 bases lining up with TRBD1. The V segment lost 0 bases and the J segment 4 bases; nucleotides outside the gene matches: 9. Germline V gene lookup returns CDR1 DFQATT and CDR2 SNEGSKA (reference sequence). There are 16 residues in the CDR3.

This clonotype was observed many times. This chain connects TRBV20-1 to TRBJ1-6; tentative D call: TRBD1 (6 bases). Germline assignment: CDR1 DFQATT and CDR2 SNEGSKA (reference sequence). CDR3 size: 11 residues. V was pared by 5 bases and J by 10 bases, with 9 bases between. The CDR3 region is CSASGESPLHF. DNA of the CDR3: TGCAGTGCTTCAGGGGAGTCACCCCTCCACTTT.

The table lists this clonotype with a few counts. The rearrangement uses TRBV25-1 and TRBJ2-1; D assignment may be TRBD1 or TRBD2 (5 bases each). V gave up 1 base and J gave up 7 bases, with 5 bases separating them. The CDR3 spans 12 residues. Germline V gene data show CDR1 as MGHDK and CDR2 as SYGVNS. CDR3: CASSEWGNEQFF. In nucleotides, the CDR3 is TGTGCCAGCAGTGAATGGGGGAATGAGCAGTTCTTC.

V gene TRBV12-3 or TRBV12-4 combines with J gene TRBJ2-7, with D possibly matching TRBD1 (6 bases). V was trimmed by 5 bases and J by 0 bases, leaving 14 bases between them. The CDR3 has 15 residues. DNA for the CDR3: TGTGCCAGCAGTAACAGGGCTGGAAGCTCCTACGAGCAGTACTTC. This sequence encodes CASSNRAGSSYEQYF.

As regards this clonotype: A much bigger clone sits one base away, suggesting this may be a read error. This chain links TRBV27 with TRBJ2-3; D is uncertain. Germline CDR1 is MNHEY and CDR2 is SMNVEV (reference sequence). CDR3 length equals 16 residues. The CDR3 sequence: CAGSLSSGVGTDTQYF. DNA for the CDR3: TGTGCCGGCAGTTTATCTTCGGGTGTGGGCACAGATACGCAGTATTTT.

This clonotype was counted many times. The CDR3 loop is CASSRRQGGTDTQYF. The DNA for the CDR3 is TGTGCCAGCAGCCGCCGACAGGGAGGCACAGATACGCAGTATTTT. The rearrangement joins TRBV11-3 to TRBJ2-3; 7 bases match TRBD1. V lost 5 bases to trimming and J lost 1 base; unmatched junction nucleotides: 6. Germline CDR1 reads SGHNT; CDR2 reads YENEEA. The CDR3 contains 15 residues. The full variable domain, rest sourced from reference TRBV11-3 and TRBJ2-3, is EAGVVQSPRYKIIEKKQPVAFWCNPISGHNTLYWYLQNLGQGPELLIRYENEEAVDDSQLPKDRFSAERLKGVDSTLKIQPAELGDSAVYLCASSRRQGGTDTQYFGPGTRLTVL.

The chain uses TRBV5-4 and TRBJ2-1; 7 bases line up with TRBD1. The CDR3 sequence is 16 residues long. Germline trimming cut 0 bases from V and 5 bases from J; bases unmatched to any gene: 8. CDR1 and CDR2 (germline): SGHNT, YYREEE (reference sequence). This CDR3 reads CASSLGGRGINNEQFF. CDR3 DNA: TGTGCCAGCAGCTTGGGGGGCAGGGGGATCAACAATGAGCAGTTCTTC. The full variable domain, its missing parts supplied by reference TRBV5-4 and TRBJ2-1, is ETGVTQSPTHLIKTRGQQVTLRCSSQSGHNTVSWYQQALGQGPQFIFQYYREEENGRGNFPPRFSGLQFPNYSSELNVNALELDDSALYLCASSLGGRGINNEQFFGPGTRLTVL.

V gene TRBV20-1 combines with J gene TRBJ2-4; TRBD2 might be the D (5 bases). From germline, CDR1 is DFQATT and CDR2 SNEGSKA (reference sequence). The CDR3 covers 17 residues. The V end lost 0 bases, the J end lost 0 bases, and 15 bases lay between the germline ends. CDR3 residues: CSARDLVSGLAKNIQYF. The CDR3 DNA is TGCAGTGCTAGAGATTTAGTAAGCGGACTAGCCAAAAACATTCAGTACTTC.

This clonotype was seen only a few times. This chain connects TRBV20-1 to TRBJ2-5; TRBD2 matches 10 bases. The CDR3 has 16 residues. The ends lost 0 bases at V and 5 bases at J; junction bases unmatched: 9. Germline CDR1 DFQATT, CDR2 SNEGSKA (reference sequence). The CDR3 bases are TGCAGTGCTAGAGATCCCAAAGCGGGAGGGGGGGAGACCCAGTACTTC. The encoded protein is CSARDPKAGGGETQYF.

The CDR3 DNA follows: TGTGCCAGCAGGGGGACTAGCGGGAGGAATGGGCTTAGCACAGATACGCAGTATTTT. Amino acids: CASRGTSGRNGLSTDTQYF. The rearrangement links TRBV5-5 to TRBJ2-3; 15 bases map to TRBD2. J was trimmed by 0 bases and V by 5 bases; bases with no gene match: 10. Germline-derived CDR1 and CDR2 are SGHKS and YYEKEE (reference sequence). The CDR3 covers 19 residues. The whole variable domain, filled in from reference TRBV5-5 and TRBJ2-3, reads DAGVTQSPTHLIKTRGQQVTLRCSPISGHKSVSWYQQVLGQGPQFIFQYYEKEERGRGNFPDRFSARQFPNYSSELNVNALLLGDSALYLCASRGTSGRNGLSTDTQYFGPGTRLTVL.

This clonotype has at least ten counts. The CDR3 loop is CSVDRQQGNGYTF. CDR3 nucleotide sequence: TGCAGCGTTGACCGACAACAGGGGAATGGCTACACCTTC. The V gene is TRBV29-1, the J gene TRBJ1-2; TRBD1 agrees at 7 bases. There are 13 residues in the CDR3. Trimming at V came to 3 bases and at J to 6 bases, leaving 7 bases not matched to a gene. Per germline, CDR1 SQVTM and CDR2 ANQGSEA.

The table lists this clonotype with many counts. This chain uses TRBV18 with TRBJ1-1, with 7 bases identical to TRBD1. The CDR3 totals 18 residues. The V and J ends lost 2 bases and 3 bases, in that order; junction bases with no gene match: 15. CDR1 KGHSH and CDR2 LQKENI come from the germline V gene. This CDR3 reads CASSPGSFRQTGDTEAFF. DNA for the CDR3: TGTGCCAGCTCACCAGGGTCTTTTCGGCAAACAGGGGACACTGAAGCTTTCTTT. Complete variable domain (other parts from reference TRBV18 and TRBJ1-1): NAGVMQNPRHLVRRRGQEARLRCSPMKGHSHVYWYRQLPEEGLKFMVYLQKENIIDESGMPKERFSAEFPKEGPSILRIQQVVRGDSAAYFCASSPGSFRQTGDTEAFFGQGTRLTVV.

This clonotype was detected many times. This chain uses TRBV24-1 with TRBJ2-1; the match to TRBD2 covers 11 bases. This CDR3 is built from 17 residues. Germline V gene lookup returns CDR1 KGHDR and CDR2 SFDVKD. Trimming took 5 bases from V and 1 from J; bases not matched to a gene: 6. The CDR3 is CATSVSGTSGSYNEQFF. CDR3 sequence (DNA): TGTGCCACCAGTGTTTCCGGGACTAGCGGATCCTACAATGAGCAGTTCTTC.

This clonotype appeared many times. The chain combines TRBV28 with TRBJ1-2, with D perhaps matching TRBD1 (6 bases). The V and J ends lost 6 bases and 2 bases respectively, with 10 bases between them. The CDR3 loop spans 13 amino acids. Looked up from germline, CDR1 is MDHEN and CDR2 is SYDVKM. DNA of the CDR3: TGTGCCAGCAGACTTGGGACAAACTATGGCTACACCTTC. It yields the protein CASRLGTNYGYTF.

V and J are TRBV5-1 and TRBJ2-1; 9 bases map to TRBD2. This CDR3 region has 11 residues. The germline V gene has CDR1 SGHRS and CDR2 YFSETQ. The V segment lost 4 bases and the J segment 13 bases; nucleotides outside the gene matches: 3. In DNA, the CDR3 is TGCGCCAGCAGCATTAGCGGGAGCCAGTTCTTC. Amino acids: CASSISGSQFF.

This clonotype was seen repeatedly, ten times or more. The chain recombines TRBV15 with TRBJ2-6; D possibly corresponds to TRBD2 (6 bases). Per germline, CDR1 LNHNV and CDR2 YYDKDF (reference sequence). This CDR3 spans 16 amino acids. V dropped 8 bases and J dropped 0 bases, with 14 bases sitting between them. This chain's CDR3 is CATSGSGSSGANVLTF. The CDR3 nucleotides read TGTGCCACCTCGGGTAGCGGAAGCTCTGGGGCCAACGTCCTGACTTTC.

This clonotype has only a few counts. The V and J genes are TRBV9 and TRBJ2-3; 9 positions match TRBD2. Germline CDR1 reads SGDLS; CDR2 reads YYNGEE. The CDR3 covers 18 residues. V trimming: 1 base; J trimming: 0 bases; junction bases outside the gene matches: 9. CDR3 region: CASSVNPLAGSSTDTQYF. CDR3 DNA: TGTGCCAGCAGCGTAAATCCCCTAGCGGGATCAAGCACAGATACGCAGTATTTT.

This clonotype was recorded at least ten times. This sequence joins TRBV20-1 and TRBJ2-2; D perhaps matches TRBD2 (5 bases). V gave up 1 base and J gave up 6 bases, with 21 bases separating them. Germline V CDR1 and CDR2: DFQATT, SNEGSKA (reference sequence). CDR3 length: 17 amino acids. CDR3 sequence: CSARATRLGAVAGELFF. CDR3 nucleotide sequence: TGCAGTGCTAGAGCTACACGGCTGGGAGCTGTTGCCGGGGAGCTGTTTTTT.

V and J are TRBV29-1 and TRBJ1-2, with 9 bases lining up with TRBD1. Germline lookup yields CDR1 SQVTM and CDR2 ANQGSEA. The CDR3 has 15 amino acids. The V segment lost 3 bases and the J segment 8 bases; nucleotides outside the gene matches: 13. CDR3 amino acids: CSVESVGQGPRGYTF. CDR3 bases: TGCAGCGTTGAGTCTGTCGGACAGGGGCCTCGGGGCTACACCTTC.

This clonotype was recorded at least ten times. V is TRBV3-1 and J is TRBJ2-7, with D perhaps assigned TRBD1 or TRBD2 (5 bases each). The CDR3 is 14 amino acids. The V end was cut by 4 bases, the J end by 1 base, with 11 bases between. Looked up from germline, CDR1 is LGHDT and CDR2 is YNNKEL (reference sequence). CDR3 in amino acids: CASSPGTPSYEQYF. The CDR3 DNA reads TGTGCCAGCAGCCCCGGGACGCCGTCCTACGAGCAGTACTTC.

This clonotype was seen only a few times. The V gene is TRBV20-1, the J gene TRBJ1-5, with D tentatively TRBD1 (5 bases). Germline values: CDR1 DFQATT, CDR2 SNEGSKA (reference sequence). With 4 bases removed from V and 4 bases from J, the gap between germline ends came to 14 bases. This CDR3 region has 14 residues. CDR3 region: CSATNRKKNQPQHF. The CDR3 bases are TGCAGTGCTACGAACAGGAAGAAGAATCAGCCCCAGCATTTT.

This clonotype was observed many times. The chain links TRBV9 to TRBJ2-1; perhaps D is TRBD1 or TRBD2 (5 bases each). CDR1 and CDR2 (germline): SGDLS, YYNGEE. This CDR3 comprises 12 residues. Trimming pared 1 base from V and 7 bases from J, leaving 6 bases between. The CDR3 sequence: CASSVWGNEQFF. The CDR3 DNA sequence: TGTGCCAGCAGCGTATGGGGGAATGAGCAGTTCTTC.

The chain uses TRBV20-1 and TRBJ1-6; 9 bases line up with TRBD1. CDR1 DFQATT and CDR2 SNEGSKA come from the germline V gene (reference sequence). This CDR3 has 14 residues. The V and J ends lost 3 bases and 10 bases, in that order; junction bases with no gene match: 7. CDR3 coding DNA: TGCAGTGCTAGTTCGGACAGGGGAGGCTCACCCCTCCACTTT. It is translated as CSASSDRGGSPLHF.

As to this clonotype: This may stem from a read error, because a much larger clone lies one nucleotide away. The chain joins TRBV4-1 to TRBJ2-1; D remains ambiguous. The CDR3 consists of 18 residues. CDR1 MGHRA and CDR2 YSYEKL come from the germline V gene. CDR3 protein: CASGQIDMGITSYNEQFF. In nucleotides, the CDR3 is TGCGCCAGCGGCCAAATCGATATGGGCATCACCTCATACAATGAGCAGTTCTTC.

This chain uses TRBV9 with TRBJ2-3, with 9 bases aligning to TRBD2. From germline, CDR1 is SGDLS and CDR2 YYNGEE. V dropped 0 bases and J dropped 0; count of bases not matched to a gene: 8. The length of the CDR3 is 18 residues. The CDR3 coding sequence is TGTGCCAGCAGCGTAGGGAAAACTAGCGGGCTTAGCACAGATACGCAGTATTTT. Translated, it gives CASSVGKTSGLSTDTQYF.

In DNA, the CDR3 is TGCAGCGTTGAAGAGGGTAGGGGGGAGCAGTACTTC. Amino acids: CSVEEGRGEQYF. V is TRBV29-1 and J is TRBJ2-7; maybe TRBD1 (6 bases). The V end lost 0 bases, the J end lost 7 bases, and 10 bases lay between the germline ends. Germline CDR1 reads SQVTM; CDR2 reads ANQGSEA. This CDR3 contains 12 residues.